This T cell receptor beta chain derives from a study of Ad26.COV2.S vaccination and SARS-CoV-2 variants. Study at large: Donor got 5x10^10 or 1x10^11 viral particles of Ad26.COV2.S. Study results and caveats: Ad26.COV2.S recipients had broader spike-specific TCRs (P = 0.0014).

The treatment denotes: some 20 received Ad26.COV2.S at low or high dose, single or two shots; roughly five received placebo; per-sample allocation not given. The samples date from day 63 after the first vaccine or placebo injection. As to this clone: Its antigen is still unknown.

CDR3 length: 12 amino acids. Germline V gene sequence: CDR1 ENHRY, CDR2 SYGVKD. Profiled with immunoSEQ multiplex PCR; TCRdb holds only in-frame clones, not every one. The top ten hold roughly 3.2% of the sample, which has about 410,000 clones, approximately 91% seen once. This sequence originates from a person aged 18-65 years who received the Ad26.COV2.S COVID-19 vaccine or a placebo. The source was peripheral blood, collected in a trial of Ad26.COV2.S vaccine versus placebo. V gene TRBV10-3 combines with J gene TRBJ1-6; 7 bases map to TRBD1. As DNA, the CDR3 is TGTGGTCAAGACAGGGCTCGTTCACCCCTCCACTTT. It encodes CGQDRARSPLHF.